Below are 5 T cell receptor beta chains sequenced from a single sample in a study of T cell repertoires in cytomegalovirus infection. Which antigens these TCRs recognize remains unknown. TCRdb reprocessed the reads via MiXCR and lists one record per CDR3 protein. The sample includes hundreds of thousands of distinct CDR3 sequences, about 39% of them seen just once. The sequenced sample was cultured PBMCs, obtained from culture after CMV antigen stimulation. These receptors all come from a human donor in good health (CMV status not recorded). Some clones in this sample may be carry-over from other donors' samples.

V and J are TRBV7-2 and TRBJ2-7; no clear D gene. CDR3 length equals 13 residues. Germline V CDR1 and CDR2: SGHTA, FQGNSA. V lost 2 bases and J lost 3, with 8 bases in between. In DNA form, the CDR3 reads TGTGCCAGCAGCTTACAGGCCGACTACGAGCAGTACTTC. Translating it yields CASSLQADYEQYF.

The V and J genes are TRBV7-6 and TRBJ2-7; 8 bases fit TRBD1. V gave up 5 bases and J gave up 7 bases; unmatched junction bases: 7. Germline-derived CDR1 and CDR2 are SGHVS and FNYEAQ. This CDR3 has 13 amino acids. The CDR3 here is CASSPDREREQYF. CDR3 nucleotides: TGTGCCAGCAGCCCGGACAGGGAGAGGGAGCAGTACTTC.

This chain joins TRBV19 and TRBJ1-5; 7 nucleotides align to TRBD1. Germline loops: CDR1 LNHDA, CDR2 SQIVND (reference sequence). Trimming cost V 5 bases and J 6 bases; bases outside gene matches: 4. The CDR3 has 13 residues. In DNA form, the CDR3 reads TGTGCCAGTAGTCCAGACAGGGCTCAGCCCCAGCATTTT. It yields the protein CASSPDRAQPQHF.

This chain joins TRBV12-3 or TRBV12-4 and TRBJ2-1; D remains unclear. The CDR3 runs to 14 residues. Trimming removed 4 bases from V and 8 bases from J, with 15 bases in between. The CDR3 bases are TGTGCCAGCAGTTCGGTCCCGCTGCGAGATGAGCAGTTCTTC. Protein product: CASSSVPLRDEQFF.

This sequence joins TRBV5-6 and TRBJ2-7; maybe TRBD2 (6 bases). The germline V gene encodes CDR1 SGHDT and CDR2 YYEEEE. The ends were cut back, 1 base at V and 1 base at J, with 15 bases in the middle. The CDR3 length is 16 residues. The CDR3 here is CASSLRGGLSSYEQYF. CDR3 nucleotides: TGTGCCAGCAGCTTGAGAGGAGGGTTGTCTTCCTACGAGCAGTACTTC.